This TCR beta chain was recorded in a study of T-cell memory formation after mild COVID-19. Study-level information: In these data, TCR clusters were largely donor specific.

MiXCR, run by TCRdb on the 5' RACE reads, gives a single entry per CDR3 protein. The sample carries 150,000 to 200,000 distinct CDR3 sequences, roughly 15% recorded once. Trimming removed 7 bases from V and 3 bases from J, with 16 bases in between. The CDR3 length is 14 residues. The V gene's germline CDR1 is MNHEY and CDR2 SMNVEV (reference sequence). This clonotype was detected only a few times. The sequenced sample consisted of PBMCs or a T cell subset sorted from them (not recorded which). This rearrangement joins TRBV27 to TRBJ2-7; D tentatively reads TRBD1 or TRBD2 (5 bases each). This receptor was identified in an adult woman who had mild COVID-19 (a few samples of this study predate the infection). Cell type and time point are not known. The CDR3 is CASTQGGLLYEQYF. The CDR3 DNA follows: TGTGCCAGCACCCAGGGCGGGCTTCTCTACGAGCAGTACTTC.